The clone carrying this TCR beta chain was recorded at least ten times. Researchers made TCR beta libraries by using iRepertoire HTBI primers and running Arm-PCR on CDR3 regions. TCRdb called the multiplex PCR reads again in MiXCR, with one record for every CDR3 protein. The sample yields about 520,000 distinct CDR3 sequences, 12% seen once. Documented time point: newly diagnosed GD, antithyroid drugs for less than 3 months. Preparation of the TCR library used RNA extracted from PBMCs. This record belongs to a study of regulatory T cells in long-lasting Graves disease. CDR3 length: 14 residues. V gave up 4 bases and J gave up 7 bases, with 14 bases separating them. These data are also associated with another study on T cells in Graves' hyperthyroidism and ophthalmopathy. That investigation notes: Researchers barred patients who had uncontrolled infection, other autoimmune disease, pregnancy or lactation. The authors' 13 V-J model separated ophthalmopathy from stable hyperthyroidism.

The chain has TRBV12-3 or TRBV12-4 and TRBJ2-1; D perhaps matches TRBD2 (5 bases). This clonotype was sampled from a woman in her 30s with Graves disease. This specimen consisted of peripheral blood mononuclear cells (PBMCs), obtained at new diagnosis, from a patient treated with antithyroid drugs. In DNA form, the CDR3 reads TGTGCCAGCAGTTCAGCGGTACTTACGAATGAGCAGTTCTTC. Protein product: CASSSAVLTNEQFF.